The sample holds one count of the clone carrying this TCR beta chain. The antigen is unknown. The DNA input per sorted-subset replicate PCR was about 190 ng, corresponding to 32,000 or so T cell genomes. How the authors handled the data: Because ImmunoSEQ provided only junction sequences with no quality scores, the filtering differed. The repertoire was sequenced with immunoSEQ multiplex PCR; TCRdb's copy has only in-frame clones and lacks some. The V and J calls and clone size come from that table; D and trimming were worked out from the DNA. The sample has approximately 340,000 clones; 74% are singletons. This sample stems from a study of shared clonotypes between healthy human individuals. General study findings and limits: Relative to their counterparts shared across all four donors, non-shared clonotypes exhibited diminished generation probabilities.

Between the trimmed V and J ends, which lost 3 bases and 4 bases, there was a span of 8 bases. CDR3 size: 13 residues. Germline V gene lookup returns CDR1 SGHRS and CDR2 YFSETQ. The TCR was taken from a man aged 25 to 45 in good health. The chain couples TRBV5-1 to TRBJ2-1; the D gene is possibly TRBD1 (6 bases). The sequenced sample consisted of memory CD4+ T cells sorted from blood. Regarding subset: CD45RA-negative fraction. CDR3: CASSSDRYNEQFF. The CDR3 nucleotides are TGCGCCAGCAGCTCGGACAGATACAATGAGCAGTTCTTC.